The source of this T cell receptor beta chain is a study of blood T cell repertoires in COVID-19. V lost 1 base to trimming and J lost 7 bases, with 11 bases between them. Per germline, CDR1 MNHEY and CDR2 SVGAGI. This CDR3 spans 15 amino acids. Measured with immunoSEQ multiplex PCR; TCRdb has only the in-frame clones, and not every one. The sample lists over 200,000 clones, about 90% occurring once. Sequences were obtained from peripheral blood. V and J are TRBV6-5 and TRBJ1-6; D possibly corresponds to TRBD1 (5 bases). The clonotype was recovered from a person in their late teens or twenties with COVID-19, enrolled during active disease. CDR3 sequence (DNA): TGTGCCAGCAGTTACTGGCGGGGCAGGAATTCACCCCTCCACTTT. It is translated as CASSYWRGRNSPLHF.